These 12 T cell receptor beta chains were all obtained from the same sample, sequenced in a study of T cells in localized non-small cell lung cancer. Generated by immunoSEQ multiplex PCR, the TCRdb table keeps only in-frame clones and is missing some. The data contain about 5,500 clones, about 79% of them seen just once; the ten biggest clones take up more than 50%. The material sequenced was peripheral blood mononuclear cells, taken before any cancer treatment. These receptor sequences come from a female donor of 60 years or more with stage II lung adenocarcinoma.

The chain carries TRBV6-5 and TRBJ2-6; D ambiguous. The CDR3 has 14 amino acids. V gave up 1 base and J gave up 0 bases, with 1 base separating them. CDR1 is MNHEY, CDR2 SVGAGI, per germline. CDR3 DNA: TGTGCCAGCAGTTACTTCTCTGGGGCCAACGTCCTGACTTTC. As protein: CASSYFSGANVLTF.

CDR3 amino acids: CASTDRGLTEAFF. For the CDR3, the DNA is TGTGCCAGTACAGACAGGGGGCTGACTGAAGCTTTCTTT. The chain employs TRBV19 and TRBJ1-1; 10 bases are a match to TRBD1. The CDR3 spans 13 residues. V lost 7 bases, J lost 5 bases, and 4 bases stayed unmatched. The V gene's germline CDR1 is LNHDA and CDR2 SQIVND (reference sequence).

This clone was seen a single time. The chain uses TRBV18 and TRBJ2-5; D is unclear. The CDR3 sequence is 12 residues long. V gave up 2 bases and J gave up 5 bases, with 6 bases separating them. The germline V gene has CDR1 KGHSH and CDR2 LQKENI. CDR3 nucleotide sequence: TGTGCCAGCTCACCATTCCGGGAGACCCAGTACTTC. Its protein is CASSPFRETQYF.

The V and J genes are TRBV6-1 and TRBJ2-5; a possible D gene is TRBD2 (6 bases). This CDR3 is 14 amino acids long. Looked up from germline, CDR1 is MNHNS and CDR2 is SASEGT. Trimming removed 2 bases from V and 2 bases from J, with 9 bases in between. In DNA, the CDR3 is TGTGCCAGCAGTGAAACTGGAGGGCAAGAGACCCAGTACTTC. The encoded protein is CASSETGGQETQYF.

The J gene is TRBJ2-1, the V gene TRBV5-6; D is uncertain. The CDR3 totals 14 residues. Germline V CDR1 and CDR2: SGHDT, YYEEEE. V was cut by 0 bases and J by 3 bases, with 7 bases left in between. The CDR3 region has the DNA TGTGCCAGCAGCTTGGCCACAGTCTACAATGAGCAGTTCTTC. Translating it yields CASSLATVYNEQFF.

The chain carries TRBV7-9 and TRBJ1-6, with TRBD1 identical over 9 bases. Losses at the gene ends were 11 bases for V and 3 bases for J; bases not matched to a gene: 11. The germline V gene encodes CDR1 SEHNR and CDR2 FQNEAQ (reference sequence). There are 16 residues in the CDR3. The chain's CDR3 is CAAGEWTGDYNSPLHF. The CDR3 DNA sequence: TGTGCCGCAGGCGAGTGGACAGGGGACTATAATTCACCCCTCCACTTT.

The V and J genes are TRBV5-1 and TRBJ1-2, with D perhaps matching TRBD1 (6 bases). Germline V gene sequence: CDR1 SGHRS, CDR2 YFSETQ. This CDR3 spans 16 amino acids. V shed 4 bases and J shed 1 base, with 17 bases lying between them. The CDR3 reads CASSLLAHRDNYGYTF. The CDR3 DNA is TGCGCCAGCAGCCTGTTAGCCCACAGGGATAACTATGGCTACACCTTC.

V gene TRBV19 combines with J gene TRBJ1-3; D is unclear. The CDR3 consists of 13 residues. Germline assignment: CDR1 LNHDA and CDR2 SQIVND (reference sequence). V was pared by 5 bases and J by 0 bases, with 5 bases between. The CDR3 protein is CASSSVSGNTIYF. In DNA form, the CDR3 reads TGTGCCAGTAGTTCAGTCTCTGGAAACACCATATATTTT.

The rearrangement joins TRBV2 to TRBJ1-1; D is uncertain. The CDR3 sequence is 13 residues long. CDR1 is SNHLY, CDR2 FYNNEI, per germline. Trimming removed 7 bases at V and 2 bases at J, with 11 bases between. CDR3 region: CASNPPSNTEAFF. CDR3 nucleotides: TGTGCCAGCAACCCACCCTCTAACACTGAAGCTTTCTTT.

This chain links TRBV6-1 with TRBJ2-2; 10 bases fit TRBD2. Germline-derived CDR1 and CDR2 are MNHNS and SASEGT. The ends lost 4 bases at V and 7 bases at J; junction bases unmatched: 9. The length of the CDR3 is 16 residues. Here the CDR3 DNA reads TGTGCCAGCAGTGTAACTAGCGGGAAAGGGGGCGGGGAGCTGTTTTTT. Translating gives CASSVTSGKGGGELFF.

This chain joins TRBV30 and TRBJ1-2; D uncertain. CDR1 is GTSNPN, CDR2 SVGIG, per germline (reference sequence). Trimming pared 5 bases from V and 8 bases from J, leaving 12 bases between. The CDR3 is 11 residues long. CDR3 bases: TGTGCCTGGGACCCTCTATCCGGCTACACCTTC. Its translation: CAWDPLSGYTF.

The rearrangement links TRBV7-3 to TRBJ1-6; D perhaps matches TRBD1 (6 bases). The CDR3 totals 14 residues. Trimming pared 5 bases from V and 6 bases from J, leaving 11 bases between. Germline lookup yields CDR1 SGHTA and CDR2 FQGTGA. CDR3 DNA: TGTGCCAGCAGCCCTGGACAGTCTAATTCACCCCTCCACTTT. Translating it yields CASSPGQSNSPLHF.